This T cell receptor beta chain was identified in a study of Ad26.COV2.S vaccination and SARS-CoV-2 variants. Study-level findings and limits: The study found higher spike-specific TCR breadth in vaccine than placebo recipients. Total T cell responses, in the TCR breadth and depth analyses, may have been underestimated.

Generated by immunoSEQ multiplex PCR, the TCRdb table keeps only in-frame clones and is missing some. The data contain under 600,000 clones, about 88% of them singletons. As to this clone: Its antigen is as yet unknown.

Regarding treatment: around 19 received Ad26.COV2.S at low or high dose, single or two shots; about five received placebo; per-sample allocation not given. Following the first vaccine or placebo injection, samples were taken on day 63. Adults aged 18-55 years in Boston included the donor. Vaccine was an Ad26 vector expressing Wuhan-strain SARS-CoV-2 spike. CDR3 length equals 14 residues. Looked up from germline, CDR1 is PRHDT and CDR2 is FYEKMQ (reference sequence). V gave up 5 bases and J gave up 3 bases; unmatched junction bases: 6. The chain carries TRBV13 and TRBJ1-2; 7 positions agree with TRBD1. The receptor was derived from a person aged 18-65 years who received the Ad26.COV2.S COVID-19 vaccine or a placebo. The starting material was peripheral blood, obtained in a trial of Ad26.COV2.S vaccine versus placebo. CDR3 sequence (DNA): TGTGCCAGCAGCCCCAGACAGGGCCACTATGGCTACACCTTC. It yields the protein CASSPRQGHYGYTF.